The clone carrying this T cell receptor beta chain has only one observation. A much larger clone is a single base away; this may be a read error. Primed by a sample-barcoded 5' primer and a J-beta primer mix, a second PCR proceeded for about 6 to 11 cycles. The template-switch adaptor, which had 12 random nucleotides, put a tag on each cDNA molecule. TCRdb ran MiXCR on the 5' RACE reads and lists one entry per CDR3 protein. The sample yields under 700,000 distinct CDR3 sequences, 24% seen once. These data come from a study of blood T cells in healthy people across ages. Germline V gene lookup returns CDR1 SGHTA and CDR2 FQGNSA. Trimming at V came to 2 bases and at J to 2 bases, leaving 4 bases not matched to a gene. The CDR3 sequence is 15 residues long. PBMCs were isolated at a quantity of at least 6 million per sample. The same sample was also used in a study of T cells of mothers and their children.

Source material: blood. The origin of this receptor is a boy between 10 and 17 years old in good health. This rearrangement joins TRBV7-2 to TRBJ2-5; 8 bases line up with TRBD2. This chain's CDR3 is CASSLTRGRQETQYF. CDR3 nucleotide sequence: TGTGCCAGCAGCTTAACTCGCGGGAGGCAAGAGACCCAGTACTTC.